Below are 28 T cell receptor beta chains sequenced from a single sample in a study of blood T cell repertoires in COVID-19. The repertoire was sequenced with immunoSEQ multiplex PCR; TCRdb's copy has only in-frame clones and lacks some. The sample includes 25,000 to 30,000 clones, approximately 88% of them seen just once. The sample taken for sequencing was peripheral blood. The receptors here all came from a human donor in a cohort sampled during active COVID-19.

This clone was seen more than once but under ten times. This chain uses TRBV24-1 with TRBJ2-2; the D is unclear. Per germline, CDR1 KGHDR and CDR2 SFDVKD. Trimming pared 3 bases from V and 5 bases from J, leaving 15 bases between. This CDR3 contains 16 residues. The CDR3 is CATSDGTTPRTGELFF. Written as DNA, the CDR3 is TGTGCCACCAGTGATGGTACTACACCACGGACCGGGGAGCTGTTTTTT.

The V and J genes are TRBV5-4 and TRBJ1-2; possibly TRBD1 for D (5 bases). The V end was cut by 4 bases, the J end by 4 bases, with 11 bases between. The CDR3 loop spans 13 amino acids. Germline V gene sequence: CDR1 SGHNT, CDR2 YYREEE (reference sequence). The DNA of the CDR3 is TGTGCCAGCAGCCCGGGGGGGGTCTATGGCTACACCTTC. It is translated as CASSPGGVYGYTF.

This rearrangement joins TRBV5-6 to TRBJ1-2; D possibly corresponds to TRBD1 (5 bases). V dropped 0 bases and J dropped 4 bases, with 13 bases sitting between them. The CDR3 contains 15 residues. CDR1 and CDR2 (germline): SGHDT, YYEEEE. CDR3 sequence reads: CASSLVVRVSYGYTF. DNA of the CDR3: TGTGCCAGCAGCTTGGTTGTCAGGGTTAGCTATGGCTACACCTTC.

The chain couples TRBV5-4 to TRBJ2-1, with 8 bases fitting TRBD2. V lost 4 bases to trimming and J lost 2 bases; unmatched junction nucleotides: 5. The CDR3 has 15 amino acids. Looked up from germline, CDR1 is SGHNT and CDR2 is YYREEE (reference sequence). The chain's CDR3 is CASSGTSGTYNEQFF. CDR3 nucleotides: TGTGCCAGCAGCGGAACTAGCGGCACCTACAATGAGCAGTTCTTC.

The chain employs TRBV29-1 and TRBJ2-2, with 8 nucleotides matching TRBD1. V lost 6 bases to trimming and J lost 4 bases; unmatched junction nucleotides: 7. The germline V gene encodes CDR1 SQVTM and CDR2 ANQGSEA. The CDR3 is 14 residues long. This chain's CDR3 is CSVIGQGSTGELFF. As DNA, the CDR3 is TGCAGCGTCATTGGACAGGGATCCACCGGGGAGCTGTTTTTT.

The rearrangement links TRBV6-5 to TRBJ1-1, with TRBD1 matching over 10 bases. V lost 2 bases, J lost 8 bases, and 2 bases stayed unmatched. The CDR3 loop spans 13 amino acids. Germline V gene sequence: CDR1 MNHEY, CDR2 SVGAGI. In DNA form, the CDR3 reads TGTGCCAGCAGTTACCAGGGACAGGGGGAAGCTTTCTTT. Protein sequence: CASSYQGQGEAFF.

This chain uses TRBV29-1 with TRBJ2-5; 7 positions agree with TRBD2. Germline V gene data show CDR1 as SQVTM and CDR2 as ANQGSEA. The CDR3 length is 13 residues. The trim removed 3 bases at V and 5 bases at J, leaving 6 bases unmatched. CDR3 DNA: TGCAGCGTTGACCTTGGGGGAGGGGAGACCCAGTACTTC. This sequence encodes CSVDLGGGETQYF.

This chain links TRBV18 with TRBJ2-5; possibly TRBD1 for D (5 bases). The CDR3 is 15 residues long. Germline V gene data show CDR1 as KGHSH and CDR2 as LQKENI. Trimming shortened V by 3 bases and J by 2 bases, and 13 bases separated the two germline ends. The CDR3 here is CASSPDRARQETQYF. DNA of the CDR3: TGTGCCAGCTCACCCGACAGAGCTCGACAAGAGACCCAGTACTTC.

The chain has TRBV6-2 or TRBV6-3 and TRBJ2-4; possible D gene TRBD2, 5 bases. Germline-derived CDR1 and CDR2 are MNHEY and SVGEGT. With 5 bases removed from V and 0 bases from J, the gap between germline ends came to 14 bases. This CDR3 is 16 amino acids long. CDR3 DNA sequence: TGTGCCAGCAGTCTTGGAGGCTCCCTAGCCAAAAACATTCAGTACTTC. Encoded protein: CASSLGGSLAKNIQYF.

This chain uses TRBV5-1 with TRBJ2-2; a possible D gene is TRBD1 (6 bases). The CDR3 is 14 residues long. Germline CDR1 and CDR2: SGHRS and YFSETQ. With 0 bases removed from V and 5 bases from J, the gap between germline ends came to 8 bases. CDR3 DNA: TGCGCCAGCAGCTTGGGGACAGCTACCGGGGAGCTGTTTTTT. Protein product: CASSLGTATGELFF. The entire variable domain, with the rest obtained from reference TRBV5-1 and TRBJ2-2, is as follows: KAGVTQTPRYLIKTRGQQVTLSCSPISGHRSVSWYQQTPGQGLQFLFEYFSETQRNKGNFPGRFSGRQFSNSRSEMNVSTLELGDSALYLCASSLGTATGELFFGEGSRLTVL.

V usage is TRBV28 and J usage is TRBJ1-4; D is uncertain. The ends were cut back, 5 bases at V and 7 bases at J, with 17 bases in the middle. The V gene's germline CDR1 is MDHEN and CDR2 SYDVKM. The CDR3 sequence is 15 residues long. Here the CDR3 reads CASSPRFWRGEKLFF. DNA for the CDR3: TGTGCCAGCAGTCCCCGTTTTTGGCGGGGTGAAAAACTGTTTTTT.

The chain joins TRBV7-2 to TRBJ2-5; no firm D call. V gave up 2 bases and J gave up 0 bases, with 10 bases separating them. The CDR3 consists of 15 residues. CDR1 is SGHTA and CDR2 is FQGNSA in the germline V gene. The CDR3 DNA reads TGTGCCAGCAGCTTACAGCGATCGTACCAAGAGACCCAGTACTTC. It yields the protein CASSLQRSYQETQYF.

Turning to this clone: Other nucleotide sequences in the sample specify the same CDR3. The CDR3 DNA reads as TGTGCCAGCAGTTACTCTCCGACTAGCGGGATCTACAATGAGCAGTTCTTC. It yields the protein CASSYSPTSGIYNEQFF. This chain joins TRBV6-2 or TRBV6-3 and TRBJ2-1; TRBD2 aligns across 11 bases. The V gene end was trimmed by 0 bases and the J gene end by 3 bases; junction bases not matched to a gene: 4. The CDR3 loop spans 17 amino acids. CDR1 and CDR2 from the germline V gene are MNHEY and SVGEGT.

This rearrangement joins TRBV7-3 to TRBJ2-2, with 8 bases lining up with TRBD2. Germline V gene sequence: CDR1 SGHTA, CDR2 FQGTGA. This CDR3 has 16 residues. V was clipped by 5 bases and J by 2 bases; unmatched bases: 7. CDR3 in amino acids: CASSPTSGDNTGELFF. The CDR3 DNA is TGTGCCAGCAGCCCCACTAGCGGAGACAACACCGGGGAGCTGTTTTTT.

The rearrangement links TRBV6-5 to TRBJ2-3, with 7 bases lining up with TRBD1. The CDR3 spans 14 residues. The ends lost 6 bases at V and 8 bases at J; junction bases unmatched: 11. CDR1 is MNHEY, CDR2 SVGAGI, per germline. The CDR3 DNA reads TGTGCCAGCAGCCGGGACAGTCCCTTCGGTACGCAGTATTTT. Protein sequence: CASSRDSPFGTQYF.

The chain employs TRBV29-1 and TRBJ2-1, with 7 nucleotides matching TRBD2. This CDR3 is built from 15 residues. V shed 1 base and J 2 bases; nucleotides not matched to a gene: 5. The V gene's germline CDR1 is SQVTM and CDR2 ANQGSEA. CDR3 sequence reads: CSVEGERGAYNEQFF. The CDR3 DNA follows: TGCAGCGTTGAAGGGGAGCGGGGAGCCTACAATGAGCAGTTCTTC.

This clone was seen only a few times. The chain employs TRBV2 and TRBJ2-7; D remains ambiguous. Looked up from germline, CDR1 is SNHLY and CDR2 is FYNNEI. The V end was cut by 3 bases, the J end by 3 bases, with 9 bases between. The CDR3 is 13 amino acids. CDR3 residues: CASSDAGRYEQYF. CDR3 DNA sequence: TGTGCCAGCAGTGATGCAGGCCGCTACGAGCAGTACTTC. Filled out from reference TRBV2 and TRBJ2-7, the complete variable domain reads EPEVTQTPSHQVTQMGQEVILRCVPISNHLYFYWYRQILGQKVEFLVSFYNNEISEKSEIFDDQFSVERPDGSNFTLKIRSTKLEDSAMYFCASSDAGRYEQYFGPGTRLTVT.

In this sample, this clone is medium-sized. DNA of the CDR3: TGTGCCAGCAGCCCCCTCCGGGACTCGGCGTCAGATACGCAGTATTTT. This translates into CASSPLRDSASDTQYF. This chain links TRBV7-8 with TRBJ2-3; possible D gene TRBD2, 6 bases. The CDR3 is made up of 16 amino acids. Germline V lookup: CDR1 SGHVS, CDR2 FQNEAQ. Between the trimmed V and J ends, which lost 5 bases and 4 bases, there was a span of 19 bases.

For the CDR3, the DNA is TGTGCCAGCAGCTGGATCCGGGACAGGGGGTTAAAATCCTACGAGCAGTACTTC. Residues: CASSWIRDRGLKSYEQYF. J is TRBJ2-7 and V is TRBV6-2 or TRBV6-3; 11 bases line up with TRBD1. Unmatched junction bases numbered 14, after V lost 6 bases and J lost 1 base. Germline values: CDR1 MNHEY, CDR2 SVGEGT. The CDR3 consists of 18 residues.

The rearrangement uses TRBV18 and TRBJ1-3, with D uncertain. This CDR3 has 15 amino acids. V was shortened by 0 bases and J by 4 bases, with 10 bases between the two germline ends. CDR1 KGHSH and CDR2 LQKENI come from the germline V gene. DNA of the CDR3: TGTGCCAGCTCACCACCGGAGGGTCTGGGAAACACCATATATTTT. Translated: CASSPPEGLGNTIYF.

The chain links TRBV5-1 to TRBJ2-7, with TRBD2 matching 14 bases. Germline V CDR1 and CDR2: SGHRS, YFSETQ. The J segment lost 1 base and the V segment lost 4 bases, leaving 4 bases of the junction unmatched. The length of the CDR3 is 16 residues. In DNA, the CDR3 is TGCGCCAGCAGCCGGGGACTAGCGGGGGCGTCCTACGAGCAGTACTTC. It is translated as CASSRGLAGASYEQYF.

This chain connects TRBV11-2 to TRBJ2-1; a weak D match, TRBD1 (6 bases). CDR1 is SGHAT and CDR2 is FQNNGV in the germline V gene. V was trimmed by 2 bases and J by 5 bases, leaving 13 bases between them. This CDR3 contains 15 residues. The CDR3 region has the DNA TGTGCCAGCAGCTTAAACAGGGTCGAGGACAATGAGCAGTTCTTC. The encoded protein is CASSLNRVEDNEQFF.

The V call is TRBV27, the J call TRBJ2-1; TRBD2 matches at 14 bases. The CDR3 is 18 amino acids. Germline V gene data show CDR1 as MNHEY and CDR2 as SMNVEV (reference sequence). The J segment lost 1 base and the V segment lost 4 bases, leaving 6 bases of the junction unmatched. The CDR3 DNA reads TGTGCCAGCAGTTCCTACCGACTAGCGGGGGGGTCCTACAATGAGCAGTTCTTC. Translated: CASSSYRLAGGSYNEQFF.

This chain uses TRBV5-4 with TRBJ2-5; TRBD2 might be the D (6 bases). The CDR3 sequence is 16 residues long. V dropped 4 bases and J dropped 3 bases, with 19 bases sitting between them. Germline V CDR1 and CDR2: SGHNT, YYREEE (reference sequence). Written as DNA, the CDR3 is TGTGCCAGCAGCCCTGGGGGGAGCACCCGAGAAGAGACCCAGTACTTC. Translation gives CASSPGGSTREETQYF.

The V gene is TRBV3-1 (or the pseudogene TRBV3-2), the J gene TRBJ1-2; 7 nucleotides line up with TRBD1. The V segment lost 2 bases and the J segment 5 bases; nucleotides outside the gene matches: 11. CDR1 is LGHDT and CDR2 is YNNKEL in the germline V gene (reference sequence). The CDR3 consists of 16 residues. The chain's CDR3 is CASSQNQGGSRYGYTF. The CDR3 nucleotides are TGTGCCAGCAGCCAAAACCAGGGGGGCTCCAGGTATGGCTACACCTTC.

The gene calls are TRBV10-2 and TRBJ1-2, with D perhaps matching TRBD1 (5 bases). Trimming took 6 bases from V and 8 from J, leaving 22 bases between them. The CDR3 runs to 15 residues. CDR1 WSHSY and CDR2 SAAADI come from the germline V gene. As DNA, the CDR3 is TGCGCCAGCAGCCCTGGGGACTACTTAGTGGGCGGCTACACCTTC. This gives the protein CASSPGDYLVGGYTF.

This clone was recorded only once. The chain recombines TRBV5-1 with TRBJ1-2, with unresolved D. V lost 1 base and J 0 bases, leaving 10 bases between the germline ends. This CDR3 has 15 residues. Per germline, CDR1 SGHRS and CDR2 YFSETQ. This chain's CDR3 is CASSLLGEANYGYTF. Written as DNA, the CDR3 is TGCGCCAGCAGCTTGCTGGGCGAAGCTAACTATGGCTACACCTTC.

This clone turned up a few times. The chain couples TRBV2 to TRBJ1-2, with 9 nucleotides matching TRBD1. The CDR3 totals 17 residues. CDR1 and CDR2 from the germline V gene are SNHLY and FYNNEI. Trimming removed 2 bases from V and 4 bases from J; junction bases left unmatched: 11. CDR3 sequence reads: CASSESRQGDLIYGYTF. CDR3 nucleotide sequence: TGTGCCAGCAGTGAAAGTCGACAGGGGGACCTAATCTATGGCTACACCTTC.